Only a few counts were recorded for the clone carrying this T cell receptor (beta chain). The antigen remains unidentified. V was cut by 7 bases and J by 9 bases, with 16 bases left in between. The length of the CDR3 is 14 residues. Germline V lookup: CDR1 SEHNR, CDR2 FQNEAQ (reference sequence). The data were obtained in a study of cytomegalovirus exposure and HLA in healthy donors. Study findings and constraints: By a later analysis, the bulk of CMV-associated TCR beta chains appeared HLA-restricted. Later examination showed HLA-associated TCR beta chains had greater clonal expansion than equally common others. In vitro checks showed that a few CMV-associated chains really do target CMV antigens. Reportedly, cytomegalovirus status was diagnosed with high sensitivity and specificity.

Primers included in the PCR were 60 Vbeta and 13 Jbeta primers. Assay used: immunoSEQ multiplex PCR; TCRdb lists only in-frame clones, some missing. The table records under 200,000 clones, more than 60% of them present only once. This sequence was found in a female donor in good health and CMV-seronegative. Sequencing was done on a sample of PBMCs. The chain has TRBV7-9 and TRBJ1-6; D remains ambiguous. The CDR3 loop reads CASTFNPNTSPLHF. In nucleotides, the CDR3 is TGTGCCAGCACCTTTAATCCCAACACTTCACCCCTCCACTTT.